The sequence of this TCR beta chain was determined in a study of blood T cell repertoires in COVID-19. Study summary: From T cells, B-cell-depleted T cells, or PBMCs came the material, which was cDNA or gDNA.

The V and J ends lost 3 bases and 2 bases respectively, with 14 bases between them. The length of the CDR3 is 15 residues. Germline CDR1 is LNHDA and CDR2 is SQIVND (reference sequence). Cohort assignment relied on participant-reported clinical history. Authors' processing steps: Amplifying reference gene primers gave estimates of nucleated cell counts. The repertoire was sequenced with immunoSEQ multiplex PCR; TCRdb's copy has only in-frame clones and lacks some. The V and J calls and clone size were taken over from that table, and D and trimming were inferred from the DNA. The sample has fewer than 250,000 clones, about four fifths seen once.

This chain links TRBV19 with TRBJ2-7, with a tentative D call TRBD2 (5 bases). The sequenced sample was PBMCs or T cells enriched from blood (not recorded which). This sequence was found in a woman aged 40-49 years who had been exposed to COVID-19. The CDR3, as DNA: TGTGCCAGTAGTATCGTCTCGGGGTTTGCCTACGAGCAGTACTTC. Its protein is CASSIVSGFAYEQYF.